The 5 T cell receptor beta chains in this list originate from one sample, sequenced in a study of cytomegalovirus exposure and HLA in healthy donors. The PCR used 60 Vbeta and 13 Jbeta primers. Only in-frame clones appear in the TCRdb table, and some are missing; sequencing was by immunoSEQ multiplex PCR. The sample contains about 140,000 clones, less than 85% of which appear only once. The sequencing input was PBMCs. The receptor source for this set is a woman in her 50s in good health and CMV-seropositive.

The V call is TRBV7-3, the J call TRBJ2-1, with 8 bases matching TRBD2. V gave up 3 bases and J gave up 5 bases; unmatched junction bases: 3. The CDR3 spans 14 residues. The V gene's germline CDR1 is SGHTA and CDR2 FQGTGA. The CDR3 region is CASSFGGADNEQFF. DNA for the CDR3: TGTGCCAGCAGCTTCGGGGGGGCCGACAATGAGCAGTTCTTC.

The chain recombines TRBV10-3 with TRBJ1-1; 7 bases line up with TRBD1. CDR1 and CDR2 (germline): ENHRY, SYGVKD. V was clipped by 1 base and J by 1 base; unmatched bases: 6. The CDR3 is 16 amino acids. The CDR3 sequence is CAISEYQTGANTEAFF. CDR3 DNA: TGTGCCATCAGTGAGTACCAAACAGGGGCGAACACTGAAGCTTTCTTT.

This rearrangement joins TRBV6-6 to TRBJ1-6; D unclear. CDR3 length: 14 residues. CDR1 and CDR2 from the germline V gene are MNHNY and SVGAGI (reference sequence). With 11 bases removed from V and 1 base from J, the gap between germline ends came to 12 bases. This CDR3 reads CALGAGSYNSPLHF. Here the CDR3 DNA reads TGTGCCTTGGGCGCAGGATCCTATAATTCACCCCTCCACTTT.

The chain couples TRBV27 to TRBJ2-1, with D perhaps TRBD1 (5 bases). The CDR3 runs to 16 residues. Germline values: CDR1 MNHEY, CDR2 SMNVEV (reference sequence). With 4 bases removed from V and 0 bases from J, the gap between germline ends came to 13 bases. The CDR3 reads CASSSDSFGSYNEQFF. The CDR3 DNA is TGTGCCAGCAGTTCCGACAGTTTCGGCTCCTACAATGAGCAGTTCTTC.

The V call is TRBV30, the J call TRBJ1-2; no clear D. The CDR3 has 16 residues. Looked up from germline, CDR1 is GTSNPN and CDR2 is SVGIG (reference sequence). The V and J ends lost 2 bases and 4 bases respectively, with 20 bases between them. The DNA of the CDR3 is TGTGCCTGGAGTCAATTCGGAACAGCAGCCACCTATGGCTACACCTTC. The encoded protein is CAWSQFGTAATYGYTF.